The rows below give T cell receptor beta chains drawn from one sample of a study of beta chain features in type 1 diabetes. TCRdb's table, derived via immunoSEQ multiplex PCR, lists solely in-frame clones and lacks some. Among around 350,000 clones listed, roughly 12% were seen once. The sequenced material came from naive CD4+ T cells from blood. These receptors were obtained from a man aged 18-30 years in good health. CDR3s include the opening cysteine and the closing phenylalanine or tryptophan. A D gene is named only where the DNA matches it firmly. The listing skips clone size in some rows; elsewhere it reads once, few, many or a size class.

abundance: few
d_gene: .
j_gene: TRBJ1-2
v_gene: TRBV7-2
CDR3aa: CASRLRFTYGYTF
CDR3nt: TGTGCCAGCAGACTCCGATTTACCTATGGCTACACCTTC

abundance: .
d_gene: .
j_gene: TRBJ2-7
v_gene: TRBV14
CDR3aa: CASSQEEEGSYEQYF
CDR3nt: TGTGCCAGCAGCCAAGAGGAGGAGGGCTCCTACGAGCAGTACTTC

abundance: few
d_gene: .
j_gene: TRBJ1-1
v_gene: TRBV28
CDR3aa: CASSPLRTEAFF
CDR3nt: TGTGCCAGCAGTCCCTTACGGACTGAAGCTTTCTTT

abundance: few
d_gene: .
j_gene: TRBJ2-5
v_gene: TRBV20-1
CDR3aa: CSVQGETQYF
CDR3nt: TGCAGTGTTCAGGGGGAGACCCAGTACTTC

abundance: .
d_gene: TRBD1
j_gene: TRBJ2-1
v_gene: TRBV4-3
CDR3aa: CASSRRDGTENEQFF
CDR3nt: TGCGCCAGCAGCCGCCGAGACGGGACAGAAAATGAGCAGTTCTTC

abundance: .
d_gene: TRBD2
j_gene: TRBJ2-7
v_gene: TRBV7-9
CDR3aa: CASSRLAGEGSREQYF
CDR3nt: TGTGCCAGCAGCAGACTAGCGGGAGAAGGTAGTAGAGAGCAGTACTTC

abundance: .
d_gene: TRBD1
j_gene: TRBJ2-7
v_gene: TRBV2
CDR3aa: CASSSPGQGAYGQYF
CDR3nt: TGTGCCAGCAGCTCCCCGGGACAGGGGGCTTACGGGCAGTACTTC

abundance: few
d_gene: .
j_gene: TRBJ2-7
v_gene: TRBV5-6
CDR3aa: CASSVNRVGFSYEQYF
CDR3nt: TGTGCCAGCAGCGTTAACAGGGTAGGATTCTCCTACGAGCAGTACTTC

abundance: few
d_gene: TRBD1
j_gene: TRBJ1-2
v_gene: TRBV11-2
CDR3aa: CASSFTGTGPYGYTF
CDR3nt: TGTGCCAGCAGCTTCACCGGGACAGGGCCTTATGGCTACACCTTC

abundance: .
d_gene: .
j_gene: TRBJ1-4
v_gene: TRBV7-3
CDR3aa: CASSQEGEKLFF
CDR3nt: TGTGCCAGCAGCCAGGAGGGGGAAAAACTGTTTTTT

abundance: few
d_gene: TRBD1
j_gene: TRBJ2-7
v_gene: TRBV4-1
CDR3aa: CASSQMDRAYEQYF
CDR3nt: TGCGCCAGCAGCCAAATGGACAGGGCCTACGAGCAGTACTTC

abundance: few
d_gene: TRBD1
j_gene: TRBJ2-7
v_gene: TRBV7-8
CDR3aa: CASSNARDRGSYEQYF
CDR3nt: TGTGCCAGCAGCAATGCCCGAGACAGGGGTTCCTACGAGCAGTACTTC

abundance: many
d_gene: .
j_gene: TRBJ2-7
v_gene: TRBV4-3
CDR3aa: CASSQDSSYEQYF
CDR3nt: TGCGCCAGCAGCCAGGACAGCTCCTACGAGCAGTACTTC

abundance: few
d_gene: .
j_gene: TRBJ2-5
v_gene: TRBV25-1
CDR3aa: CASSEWPGTGQETQYF
CDR3nt: TGTGCCAGCAGTGAATGGCCAGGCACTGGCCAAGAGACCCAGTACTTC

abundance: few
d_gene: .
j_gene: TRBJ2-7
v_gene: TRBV5-1
CDR3aa: CASSGRGSYEQYF
CDR3nt: TGCGCCAGCAGCGGCCGGGGGTCCTACGAGCAGTACTTC

abundance: .
d_gene: TRBD2
j_gene: TRBJ2-7
v_gene: TRBV28
CDR3aa: CASSRLAGALYEQYF
CDR3nt: TGTGCCAGCAGTCGATTAGCGGGGGCTCTATACGAGCAGTACTTC

abundance: .
d_gene: .
j_gene: TRBJ2-7
v_gene: TRBV25-1
CDR3aa: CASSEVSPHEQYF
CDR3nt: TGTGCCAGCAGTGAAGTATCCCCCCACGAGCAGTACTTC

abundance: .
d_gene: TRBD1
j_gene: TRBJ1-5
v_gene: TRBV6-5
CDR3aa: CASSYSTGNQPQHF
CDR3nt: TGTGCCAGCAGTTACTCGACAGGGAACCAGCCCCAGCATTTT

abundance: .
d_gene: TRBD2
j_gene: TRBJ2-5
v_gene: TRBV7-2
CDR3aa: CASTLGVAGEGETQYF
CDR3nt: TGTGCCAGCACCCTCGGAGTAGCGGGAGAGGGAGAGACCCAGTACTTC

abundance: .
d_gene: TRBD1
j_gene: TRBJ2-5
v_gene: TRBV27
CDR3aa: CASSLSSTGAETQYF
CDR3nt: TGTGCCAGCAGTTTATCTTCCACAGGGGCAGAGACCCAGTACTTC

abundance: .
d_gene: .
j_gene: TRBJ2-5
v_gene: TRBV7-9
CDR3aa: CASSLTTEETQYF
CDR3nt: TGTGCCAGCAGCTTAACGACAGAAGAGACCCAGTACTTC

abundance: .
d_gene: .
j_gene: TRBJ1-1
v_gene: TRBV19
CDR3aa: CATRREVRSEAFF
CDR3nt: TGTGCCACCCGAAGAGAGGTGAGGAGTGAAGCTTTCTTT

abundance: .
d_gene: TRBD2
j_gene: TRBJ2-1
v_gene: TRBV11-2
CDR3aa: CASIAGLGSNEQFF
CDR3nt: TGTGCCAGCATAGCGGGATTGGGTAGTAATGAGCAGTTCTTC

abundance: .
d_gene: TRBD1
j_gene: TRBJ1-1
v_gene: TRBV5-1
CDR3aa: CASSQDRANTEAFF
CDR3nt: TGCGCCAGCAGCCAAGACAGGGCGAACACTGAAGCTTTCTTT

abundance: .
d_gene: TRBD1
j_gene: TRBJ1-2
v_gene: TRBV2
CDR3aa: CASRRQGSYGYTF
CDR3nt: TGTGCCAGCAGGCGACAGGGGAGCTATGGCTACACCTTC

abundance: .
d_gene: TRBD1
j_gene: TRBJ2-2
v_gene: TRBV19
CDR3aa: CASTGQVFGELFF
CDR3nt: TGTGCCAGTACTGGACAGGTCTTCGGGGAGCTGTTTTTT

abundance: few
d_gene: .
j_gene: TRBJ2-1
v_gene: TRBV25-1
CDR3aa: CAIDRDIKYNEQFF
CDR3nt: TGTGCCATCGACCGGGACATTAAATACAATGAGCAGTTCTTC

abundance: few
d_gene: TRBD1
j_gene: TRBJ2-7
v_gene: TRBV18
CDR3aa: CASSVGTVTYEQYF
CDR3nt: TGTGCCAGCTCGGTCGGGACAGTGACCTACGAGCAGTACTTC

abundance: .
d_gene: TRBD1
j_gene: TRBJ2-7
v_gene: TRBV7-2
CDR3aa: CASSRPGQGAFEQYF
CDR3nt: TGTGCCAGCAGCCGACCGGGGCAGGGGGCCTTCGAGCAGTACTTC

abundance: many
d_gene: .
j_gene: TRBJ2-7
v_gene: TRBV5-6
CDR3aa: CASSSDSYEQYF
CDR3nt: TGTGCCAGCAGCTCGGACAGCTACGAGCAGTACTTC

abundance: few
d_gene: .
j_gene: TRBJ2-7
v_gene: TRBV30
CDR3aa: CAWSITQDYEQYF
CDR3nt: TGTGCCTGGAGTATCACACAGGACTACGAGCAGTACTTC

abundance: .
d_gene: .
j_gene: TRBJ2-1
v_gene: TRBV7-2
CDR3aa: CASSLAWAGYNEQFF
CDR3nt: TGTGCCAGCAGCTTAGCGTGGGCGGGATACAATGAGCAGTTCTTC

abundance: few
d_gene: TRBD1
j_gene: TRBJ2-7
v_gene: TRBV28
CDR3aa: CASSSGTGGYEQYF
CDR3nt: TGTGCCAGCAGTTCCGGGACAGGGGGATACGAGCAGTACTTC

abundance: few
d_gene: TRBD1
j_gene: TRBJ1-2
v_gene: TRBV18
CDR3aa: CASSPPGRPGQGGYGYTF
CDR3nt: TGTGCCAGCTCACCACCGGGACGACCGGGACAGGGCGGCTATGGCTACACCTTC

abundance: few
d_gene: .
j_gene: TRBJ2-6
v_gene: TRBV7-2
CDR3aa: CASSLDSSGANVLTF
CDR3nt: TGTGCCAGCAGCTTAGACAGCTCTGGGGCCAACGTCCTGACTTTC

abundance: many
d_gene: TRBD2
j_gene: TRBJ2-2
v_gene: TRBV4-3
CDR3aa: CASSQVGREDTGELFF
CDR3nt: TGCGCCAGCAGCCAAGTCGGGAGGGAGGACACCGGGGAGCTGTTTTTT

abundance: few
d_gene: .
j_gene: TRBJ2-2
v_gene: TRBV7-3
CDR3aa: CASSVPGVNTGELFF
CDR3nt: TGTGCCAGCAGCGTCCCAGGGGTCAACACCGGGGAGCTGTTTTTT

abundance: .
d_gene: TRBD2
j_gene: TRBJ2-1
v_gene: TRBV10-3
CDR3aa: CALGGSSYNEQFF
CDR3nt: TGTGCCCTCGGGGGGTCGTCCTACAATGAGCAGTTCTTC

abundance: .
d_gene: TRBD1
j_gene: TRBJ2-3
v_gene: TRBV5-1
CDR3aa: CASSLALTGTGRTDTQYF
CDR3nt: TGCGCCAGCAGCTTGGCCTTGACCGGGACAGGGCGCACAGATACGCAGTATTTT

abundance: few
d_gene: TRBD2
j_gene: TRBJ2-5
v_gene: TRBV15
CDR3aa: CATSRGSAGGNQETQYF
CDR3nt: TGTGCCACCAGCAGAGGATCAGCGGGAGGGAACCAAGAGACCCAGTACTTC

abundance: few
d_gene: TRBD2
j_gene: TRBJ2-1
v_gene: TRBV9
CDR3aa: CASSRTSAGNNEQFF
CDR3nt: TGTGCCAGCAGTAGAACTAGCGCCGGTAACAATGAGCAGTTCTTC

abundance: few
d_gene: TRBD1
j_gene: TRBJ2-7
v_gene: TRBV18
CDR3aa: CASSPYRDRLYEQYF
CDR3nt: TGTGCCAGCTCACCCTATCGGGACAGGCTCTACGAGCAGTACTTC

abundance: .
d_gene: TRBD1
j_gene: TRBJ1-1
v_gene: TRBV5-8
CDR3aa: CASSTGTGGYTEAFF
CDR3nt: TGTGCCAGCAGCACGGGCACAGGGGGATACACTGAAGCTTTCTTT

abundance: .
d_gene: TRBD1
j_gene: TRBJ2-5
v_gene: TRBV28
CDR3aa: CASSFVRGRETQYF
CDR3nt: TGTGCCAGCAGTTTTGTCAGGGGGCGCGAGACCCAGTACTTC

abundance: few
d_gene: TRBD2
j_gene: TRBJ2-3
v_gene: TRBV7-8
CDR3aa: CASSSRTSGSHDTQYF
CDR3nt: TGTGCCAGCAGCTCCCGGACTAGCGGGAGTCATGATACGCAGTATTTT

abundance: few
d_gene: .
j_gene: TRBJ1-1
v_gene: TRBV7-9
CDR3aa: CASSLGMGVAEAFF
CDR3nt: TGTGCCAGCAGCTTAGGGATGGGAGTGGCTGAAGCTTTCTTT

abundance: few
d_gene: .
j_gene: TRBJ1-5
v_gene: TRBV7-2
CDR3aa: CASSPQGPPQHF
CDR3nt: TGTGCCAGCAGCCCACAGGGTCCGCCCCAGCATTTT

abundance: few
d_gene: .
j_gene: TRBJ2-2
v_gene: TRBV30
CDR3aa: CAWSRGFSTGELFF
CDR3nt: TGTGCCTGGAGTAGGGGCTTCTCAACCGGGGAGCTGTTTTTT

abundance: .
d_gene: .
j_gene: TRBJ2-1
v_gene: TRBV30
CDR3aa: CAWSLGFPSNEQFF
CDR3nt: TGTGCCTGGAGTCTAGGCTTCCCGTCCAATGAGCAGTTCTTC

abundance: few
d_gene: .
j_gene: TRBJ2-3
v_gene: TRBV11-2
CDR3aa: CASSPRAGTSTDTQYF
CDR3nt: TGTGCCAGCAGCCCCAGGGCGGGGACTAGCACAGATACGCAGTATTTT

abundance: few
d_gene: .
j_gene: TRBJ2-5
v_gene: TRBV6-6
CDR3aa: CASSLRTARREETQYF
CDR3nt: TGTGCCAGCAGCCTTAGGACAGCTCGACGGGAAGAGACCCAGTACTTC

abundance: few
d_gene: .
j_gene: TRBJ2-1
v_gene: TRBV19
CDR3aa: CASTPRRGPYNEQFF
CDR3nt: TGTGCCAGTACCCCTCGGAGGGGACCCTACAATGAGCAGTTCTTC

abundance: .
d_gene: .
j_gene: TRBJ2-7
v_gene: TRBV28
CDR3aa: CASSPGQGGEQYF
CDR3nt: TGTGCCAGCAGCCCGGGACAAGGTGGGGAGCAGTACTTC

abundance: few
d_gene: .
j_gene: TRBJ2-5
v_gene: TRBV4-1
CDR3aa: CASSPLPREVQYF
CDR3nt: TGCGCCAGCAGCCCCCTACCTAGGGAGGTCCAGTACTTC